The text below deals with one TCR beta chain. TCRdb re-called the 5' RACE reads and gives one entry per CDR3 protein, without DNA. The record lists over 350,000 distinct CDR3 sequences, of which the ten most abundant hold approximately 2.4%. The data were obtained in a study of monozygotic twins with inflammatory bowel disease. The sequence derives from a human donor with ulcerative colitis or Crohn's disease, or a healthy co-twin of an affected twin (not recorded which). Sequenced material: blood.

The CDR3 spells CATSGPGPRDQETQYF. V and J are TRBV24-1 and TRBJ2-5; TCRdb gives TRBD1 as the D gene, but with no DNA this cannot be confirmed. Germline V gene sequence: CDR1 KGHDR, CDR2 SFDVKD. The CDR3 extends over 16 amino acids.